This TCR beta chain was identified during a study of T cell responses to AZD1222 COVID-19 vaccine. In the study overall: Whether given at about 4 or about 12 weeks, second doses were pooled. Study results and limitations: Sampling captured repertoires only after the peak T cell response. The donor cohort was predominantly white British with a female majority, and clonal diversity may have been underestimated.

TCRdb's table, derived via immunoSEQ multiplex PCR, lists solely in-frame clones and lacks some. The data hold fewer than 90,000 clones, with around 90% observed a single time. V lost 4 bases to trimming and J lost 8 bases; unmatched junction nucleotides: 8. The CDR3 is made up of 14 amino acids. CDR1 LGHDT and CDR2 YNNKEL come from the germline V gene (reference sequence). Concerning this clone itself: The antigen is undetermined.

Source: peripheral blood, taken on day 0 of AZD1222 vaccination. The chain is built from TRBV3-1 (or the pseudogene TRBV3-2) and TRBJ2-1; TRBD2 matches at 7 bases. The sequence was obtained from an adult in good health. CDR3 in amino acids: CASSRSGVTYEQFF. Here the CDR3 DNA reads TGTGCCAGCAGCCGGAGCGGGGTTACCTATGAGCAGTTCTTC.